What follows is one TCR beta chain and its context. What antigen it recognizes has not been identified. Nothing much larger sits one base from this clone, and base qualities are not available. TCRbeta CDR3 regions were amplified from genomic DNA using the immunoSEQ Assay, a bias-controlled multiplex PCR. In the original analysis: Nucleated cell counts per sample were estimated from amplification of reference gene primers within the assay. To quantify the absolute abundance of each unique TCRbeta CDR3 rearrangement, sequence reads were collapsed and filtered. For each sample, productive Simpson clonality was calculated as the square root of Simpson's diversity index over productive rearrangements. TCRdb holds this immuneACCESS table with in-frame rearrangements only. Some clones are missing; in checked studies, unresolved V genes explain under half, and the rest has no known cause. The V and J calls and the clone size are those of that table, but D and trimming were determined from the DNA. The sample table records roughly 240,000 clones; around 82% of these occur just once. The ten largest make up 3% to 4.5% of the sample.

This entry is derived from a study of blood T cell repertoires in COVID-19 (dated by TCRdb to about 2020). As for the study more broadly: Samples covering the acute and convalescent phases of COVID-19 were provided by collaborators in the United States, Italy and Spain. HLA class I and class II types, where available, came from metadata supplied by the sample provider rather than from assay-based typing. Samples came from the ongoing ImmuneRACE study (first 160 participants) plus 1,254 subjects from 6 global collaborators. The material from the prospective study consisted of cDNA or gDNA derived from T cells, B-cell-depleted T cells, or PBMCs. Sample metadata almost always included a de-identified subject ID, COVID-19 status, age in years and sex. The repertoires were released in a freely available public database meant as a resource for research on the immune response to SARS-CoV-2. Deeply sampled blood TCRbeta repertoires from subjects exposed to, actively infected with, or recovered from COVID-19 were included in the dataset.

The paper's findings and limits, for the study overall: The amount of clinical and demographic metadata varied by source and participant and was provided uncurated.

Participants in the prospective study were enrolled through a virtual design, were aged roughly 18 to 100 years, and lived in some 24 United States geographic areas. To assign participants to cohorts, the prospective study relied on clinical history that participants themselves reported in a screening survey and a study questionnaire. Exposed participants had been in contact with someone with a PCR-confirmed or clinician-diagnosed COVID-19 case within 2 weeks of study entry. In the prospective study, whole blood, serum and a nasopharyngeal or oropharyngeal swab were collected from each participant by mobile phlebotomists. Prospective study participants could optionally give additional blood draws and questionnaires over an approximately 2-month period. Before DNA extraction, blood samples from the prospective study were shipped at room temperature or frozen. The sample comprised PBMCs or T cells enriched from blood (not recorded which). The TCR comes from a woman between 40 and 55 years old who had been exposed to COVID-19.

The DNA sequence is TGTGCCAGCAGCTCTAGCGGGGGGCCCAATCACAATGAGCAGTTCTTC. It translates as CASSSSGGPNHNEQFF. Here the chain combines TRBV7-2 and TRBJ2-1; a stretch of 11 junction bases matches TRBD2. V lost 4 bases and J lost 5 bases, and the count of bases not matched to a germline gene is 7. The germline V gene yields SGHTA for CDR1 and FQGNSA for CDR2. Including cysteine and phenylalanine, the CDR3 has 16 amino acids. The kept DNA is CDR3 alone, 48 bases in frame from the first base.